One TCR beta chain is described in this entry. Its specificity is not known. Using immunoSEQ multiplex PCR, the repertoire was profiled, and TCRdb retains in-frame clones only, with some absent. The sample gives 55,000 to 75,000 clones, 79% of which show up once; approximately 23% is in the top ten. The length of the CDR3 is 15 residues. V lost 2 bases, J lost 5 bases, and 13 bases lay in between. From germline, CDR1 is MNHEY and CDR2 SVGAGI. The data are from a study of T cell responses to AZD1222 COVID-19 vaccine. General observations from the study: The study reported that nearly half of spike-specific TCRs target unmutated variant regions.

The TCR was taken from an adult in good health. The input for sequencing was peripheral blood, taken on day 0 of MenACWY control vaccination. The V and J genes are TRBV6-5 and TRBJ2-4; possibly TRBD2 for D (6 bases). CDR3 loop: CASSYRDFKQNIQYF. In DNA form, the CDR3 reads TGTGCCAGCAGTTACCGGGACTTCAAACAAAACATTCAGTACTTC.